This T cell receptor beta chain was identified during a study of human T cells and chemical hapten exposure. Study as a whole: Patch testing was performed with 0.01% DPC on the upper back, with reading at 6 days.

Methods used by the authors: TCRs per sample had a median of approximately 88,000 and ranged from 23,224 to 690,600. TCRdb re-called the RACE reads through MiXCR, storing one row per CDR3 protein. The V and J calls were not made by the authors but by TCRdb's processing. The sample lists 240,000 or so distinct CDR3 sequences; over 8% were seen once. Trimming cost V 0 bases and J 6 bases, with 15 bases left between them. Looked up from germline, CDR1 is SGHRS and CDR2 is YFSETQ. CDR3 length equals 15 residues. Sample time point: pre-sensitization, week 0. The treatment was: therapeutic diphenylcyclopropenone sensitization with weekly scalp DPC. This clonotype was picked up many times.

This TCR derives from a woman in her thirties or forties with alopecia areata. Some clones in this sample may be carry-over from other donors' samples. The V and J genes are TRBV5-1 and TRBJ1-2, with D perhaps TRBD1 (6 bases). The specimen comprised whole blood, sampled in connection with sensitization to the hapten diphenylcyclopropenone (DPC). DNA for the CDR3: TGCGCCAGCAGCTTGGCCCCCCCTGGGGGCGATGGCTACACCTTC. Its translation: CASSLAPPGGDGYTF.